This T cell receptor (beta chain) is drawn from a study of shared clonotypes between healthy human individuals. Overall study results and limits: The rarefaction results pointed to incomplete sorted-subset sequencing despite large depth.

Sequencing used immunoSEQ multiplex PCR; TCRdb keeps in-frame clones, though not all of them. The table shows 2 million to 2.5 million clones, with 85% to 95% occurring only once. Germline V gene sequence: CDR1 SEHNR, CDR2 FQNEAQ (reference sequence). V was pared by 5 bases and J by 7 bases, with 10 bases of the junction left unmatched. The CDR3 sequence is 15 residues long. Concerning this clone itself: Its matching antigen is unknown.

This TCR was sampled from a man aged 18 to 29 in good health. Some clones in this sample may be carry-over from other donors' samples. Sequencing input: naive CD4+ T cells from PBMCs. The subset here: CD45RA+ positively selected. The V gene is TRBV7-9, the J gene TRBJ2-3; TRBD2 aligns across 9 bases. For the CDR3, the DNA is TGTGCCAGCAGCGAAACCGGGACTAGCATATATACGCAGTATTTT. Amino acids: CASSETGTSIYTQYF.